This TCR beta chain comes out of a study of chemoradiotherapy in HPV16-positive cancers. The data were produced by immunoSEQ multiplex PCR, yet TCRdb's version contains in-frame clones alone and is incomplete. This sample carries approximately 6,600 clones, about 84% of them seen once, and the ten largest clones take 6% to 9%. Whole-study findings and limits: HPV-specific T cells were functionally defined from only two HPV16-positive patients.

About this clone: What it binds is unknown.

J gave up 5 bases and V 2 bases, and 14 bases lay outside the gene matches. The germline V gene has CDR1 ENHRY and CDR2 SYGVKD. This CDR3 is 19 amino acids long. Over chemoradiotherapy, repertoires were sampled more than once. Sequences were derived from tumor tissue, sampled from a patient who underwent chemoradiotherapy. The chain uses TRBV10-3 and TRBJ2-5; 13 positions match TRBD2. This TCR was recovered from a human donor with HPV-associated anogenital cancer. The CDR3 DNA reads TGTGCCATCAGTGAGGGACTAGCGGGAGCGGCCCGGTCCGGGGAGACCCAGTACTTC. Protein sequence: CAISEGLAGAARSGETQYF.